This paragraph reports one T cell receptor (beta chain). The data stem from a study of blood T cell repertoires in COVID-19. Sequencing used immunoSEQ multiplex PCR; TCRdb keeps in-frame clones, though not all of them. The sample records tens of thousands of clones, approximately 80% being singletons. Trimming took 0 bases from V and 7 from J, leaving 8 bases between them. The CDR3 is 14 residues long. Germline loops: CDR1 SGHRS, CDR2 YFSETQ. Sequencing was done on a sample of peripheral blood. The TCR originated in a man over 45 with COVID-19, enrolled during active disease. The chain recombines TRBV5-1 with TRBJ1-6; no firm D call. The CDR3 loop is CASSLEAVNSPLHF. The CDR3 DNA follows: TGCGCCAGCAGCTTGGAGGCGGTAAATTCACCCCTCCACTTT. Filled out from reference TRBV5-1 and TRBJ1-6, the complete variable domain reads KAGVTQTPRYLIKTRGQQVTLSCSPISGHRSVSWYQQTPGQGLQFLFEYFSETQRNKGNFPGRFSGRQFSNSRSEMNVSTLELGDSALYLCASSLEAVNSPLHFGNGTRLTVT.